A selection of T cell receptor beta chains follows, all from one sample in a study of blood T cell repertoires in COVID-19. The assay was immunoSEQ multiplex PCR, and TCRdb's table has in-frame clones only and misses some. This table holds approximately 200,000 clones, around 85% found once. Sequencing was done on a sample of peripheral blood. The receptor source for this set is a man in his sixties or seventies with active or convalescent COVID-19. Both conserved end residues are part of each CDR3. The order of the fields is clone size, J gene, V gene, D gene, CDR3 DNA, CDR3 protein. The D gene is left open where the match is weak. Expanded clones get a size class; other rows say once, few or many, or leave the size out.

>.|TRBJ2-3|TRBV3-1/TRBV3-2|.
TGTGCCAGCAGCCGGGGGGTGCTGGATACGCAGTATTTT
CASSRGVLDTQYF
>.|TRBJ1-5|TRBV6-5|.
TGTGCCAGCAGGGCAGGGTGGGCTCAGCCCCAGCATTTT
CASRAGWAQPQHF
>.|TRBJ1-5|TRBV27|.
TGTGCCAGCAGTTTAGGTGAGGGTGGGCCCCAGCATTTT
CASSLGEGGPQHF
>.|TRBJ2-7|TRBV28|.
TGTGCCAGCAGTTTACCTGGTGGAGGGATCAACGAGCAGTACTTC
CASSLPGGGINEQYF
>once|TRBJ2-2|TRBV5-6|.
TGTGCCAGCAGCTTGTTGTTCCGACAGAGTCTCACCGGGGAGCTGTTTTTT
CASSLLFRQSLTGELFF
>.|TRBJ1-1|TRBV6-5|.
TGTGCCAGCGCCAGGGCCGGGGGTGTAGCTTTCTTT
CASARAGGVAFF
>.|TRBJ1-6|TRBV4-1|.
TGCGCCAGCAGCCAAGATATAGCCTCGCGGTCACCCCTCCACTTT
CASSQDIASRSPLHF
>.|TRBJ1-6|TRBV11-2|.
TGTGCCAGCAGCTCCGAACCATTCAGGGGCTCCTATAATTCACCCCTCCACTTT
CASSSEPFRGSYNSPLHF
>few|TRBJ2-1|TRBV6-6|TRBD1
TGTGCCAGCAACCCGACAGGGACCTACAATGAGCAGTTCTTC
CASNPTGTYNEQFF
>few|TRBJ2-3|TRBV5-1|TRBD2
TGCGCCAGCAGCAGGACTAGCCCGGGAGCGACAGATACGCAGTATTTT
CASSRTSPGATDTQYF
>.|TRBJ2-5|TRBV28|TRBD1
TGTGCCAGCAGTGACAGGGTTGGGGAGACCCAGTACTTC
CASSDRVGETQYF
>.|TRBJ1-6|TRBV27|TRBD1
TGTGCCAGCGGGGGGGGACAGGGTGGCTATAATTCACCCCTCCACTTT
CASGGGQGGYNSPLHF
>.|TRBJ2-3|TRBV19|TRBD2
TGTGCCACCTCGAAGACTAGCGGGGGGGCAGATACGCAGTATTTT
CATSKTSGGADTQYF
>few|TRBJ1-4|TRBV18|TRBD1
TGTGCCAGCTCACCCCGGCAGGGGGGTGAAAAACTGTTTTTT
CASSPRQGGEKLFF
>.|TRBJ1-1|TRBV2|.
TGTGCCAGCAGTGAACAAGGGAGTGGCACTGAAGCTTTCTTT
CASSEQGSGTEAFF
>.|TRBJ2-3|TRBV7-2|.
TGTGCCAGCAGCTTCGGCCCCCCGGGGTTGGGCACAGATACGCAGTATTTT
CASSFGPPGLGTDTQYF
>.|TRBJ2-1|TRBV19|.
TGTGCCAGTAGTATAGATACCCGGGGAGGTGAGCAGTTCTTC
CASSIDTRGGEQFF
>.|TRBJ2-6|TRBV30|TRBD2
TGTGCCTGGCAACTAGCGTCGGGGGCCAACGTCCTGACTTTC
CAWQLASGANVLTF
>.|TRBJ2-7|TRBV30|.
TGTGCCTGGACATGGGGCGAAGAGCAGTACTTC
CAWTWGEEQYF
>.|TRBJ1-2|TRBV7-2|.
TGTGCCAGCAGCTTAAGGGCAGGACTCGGAGGGTATGGCTACACCTTC
CASSLRAGLGGYGYTF
>.|TRBJ1-1|TRBV4-1|TRBD1
TGCGCCAGCAGCCAAGGACAGGGGGCAGGTGAAGCTTTCTTT
CASSQGQGAGEAFF
>.|TRBJ1-2|TRBV6-1|TRBD1
TGTGCCAGCAGTGAAGTGCACAGGGGCTATGGCTACACCTTC
CASSEVHRGYGYTF
>.|TRBJ2-1|TRBV10-3|.
TGTGCCATCAGTGATCCAATCGGGAATGAGCAGTTCTTC
CAISDPIGNEQFF
>.|TRBJ1-2|TRBV27|.
TGTGCCAGCAGTTTAGGCGGGACTTATAACTATGGCTACACCTTC
CASSLGGTYNYGYTF
>.|TRBJ2-7|TRBV28|.
TGTGCCAGCAGTTCCGCTGGGGGGTTCCCCTACGAGCAGTACTTC
CASSSAGGFPYEQYF
>few|TRBJ1-5|TRBV19|.
TGTGCCAGTAGTCCGGGACTGAGCGATCTGTCTCCGGGCAATCAGCCCCAGCATTTT
CASSPGLSDLSPGNQPQHF
>.|TRBJ1-2|TRBV25-1|TRBD1
TGTGCCAGCAGTGGGGACAGGGGGCTTGGGAGCTATGGCTACACCTTC
CASSGDRGLGSYGYTF